Each of the 7 T cell receptor beta chains below was sequenced from the same sample in a study of blood T cell repertoires in COVID-19. Sequenced by immunoSEQ multiplex PCR; TCRdb stores in-frame clones only, minus some. Among around 200,000 clones listed, about 86% were seen once. Sequenced: PBMCs or T cells enriched from blood (not recorded which). These receptors were obtained from a woman in her forties or fifties in a cohort exposed to, infected with or recovered from COVID-19 (not recorded which).

The chain links TRBV6-2 or TRBV6-3 to TRBJ1-5; D is perhaps TRBD1 (5 bases). The CDR3 runs to 14 residues. The V gene's germline CDR1 is MNHEY and CDR2 SVGEGT. V lost 2 bases and J lost 6, with 11 bases in between. CDR3 residues: CASSYGGASQPQHF. CDR3 sequence (DNA): TGTGCCAGCAGTTACGGAGGGGCCAGTCAGCCCCAGCATTTT.

This chain joins TRBV4-3 and TRBJ2-5; 10 nucleotides match TRBD1. CDR1 is LGHNA, CDR2 YSLEER, per germline. CDR3 length: 16 residues. V shed 4 bases, J shed 4 bases, and the junction held 9 bases outside the gene matches. CDR3 in amino acids: CASSLRTGGVGETQYF. In DNA, the CDR3 is TGCGCCAGCAGCCTACGGACAGGGGGAGTGGGAGAGACCCAGTACTTC.

This rearrangement joins TRBV4-2 to TRBJ2-5; D gene ambiguous. The germline V gene has CDR1 LGHNA and CDR2 YNFKEQ. Trimming left V 1 base short and J 5 bases short, with 11 bases between. This CDR3 has 14 residues. DNA of the CDR3: TGTGCCAGCAGCCAAGTAGAGACTTTTGAGACCCAGTACTTC. Its translation is CASSQVETFETQYF.

The gene calls are TRBV5-1 and TRBJ2-7; no reliable D call. Looked up from germline, CDR1 is SGHRS and CDR2 is YFSETQ. V gave up 0 bases and J gave up 4 bases, with 14 bases separating them. The CDR3 sequence is 15 residues long. For the CDR3, the DNA is TGCGCCAGCAGCTTGGAGCGCATCTCCCATTACGAGCAGTACTTC. Amino acid sequence: CASSLERISHYEQYF. The full variable domain, in which reference TRBV5-1 and TRBJ2-7 provide the parts outside the CDR3, is KAGVTQTPRYLIKTRGQQVTLSCSPISGHRSVSWYQQTPGQGLQFLFEYFSETQRNKGNFPGRFSGRQFSNSRSEMNVSTLELGDSALYLCASSLERISHYEQYFGPGTRLTVT.

The rearrangement uses TRBV2 and TRBJ1-1, with D maybe TRBD1 (6 bases). Germline lookup yields CDR1 SNHLY and CDR2 FYNNEI. There are 14 residues in the CDR3. With 8 bases removed from V and 1 base from J, the gap between germline ends came to 14 bases. The CDR3 protein is CASGEQGRNTEAFF. The CDR3 region has the DNA TGTGCCAGCGGGGAGCAGGGGAGGAACACTGAAGCTTTCTTT. Full variable domain (outside the CDR3, taken from reference TRBV2 and TRBJ1-1): EPEVTQTPSHQVTQMGQEVILRCVPISNHLYFYWYRQILGQKVEFLVSFYNNEISEKSEIFDDQFSVERPDGSNFTLKIRSTKLEDSAMYFCASGEQGRNTEAFFGQGTRLTVV.

The CDR3 bases are TGTGCCAGCTCACCCGGGACAGGGGTCCACTATGGCTACACCTTC. Translated, it gives CASSPGTGVHYGYTF. The rearrangement uses TRBV18 and TRBJ1-2, with 10 bases aligning to TRBD1. The J segment lost 3 bases and the V segment lost 3 bases, leaving 4 bases of the junction unmatched. Germline loops: CDR1 KGHSH, CDR2 LQKENI. The CDR3 is made up of 15 amino acids.

This clone was seen once. This chain joins TRBV4-3 and TRBJ1-6; 7 bases fit TRBD1. V lost 4 bases, J lost 5 bases, and 5 bases stayed unmatched. CDR3 length: 15 amino acids. Germline CDR1 is LGHNA and CDR2 is YSLEER. CDR3 DNA sequence: TGCGCCAGCAGCCTCCGGGACAGAGATAATTCACCCCTCCACTTT. Residues: CASSLRDRDNSPLHF.